What follows are 23 T cell receptor beta chains derived from one specimen sequenced in a study of blood T cell repertoires in COVID-19 (dated by TCRdb to 2020 to 2021). To prepare the library, the immunoSEQ multiplex PCR assay was applied. The table was pulled from immuneACCESS by TCRdb, which kept in-frame rearrangements only. Such tables lose some clones; where checked, under half of the loss comes from unresolved V genes, and the rest has no known cause. This sample lists fewer than 200,000 clones; about 85% were detected once. Clones ranked in the top ten supply approximately 1.2% of the sample. Sample: peripheral blood. Every receptor here comes from a man aged 55 to 70 who had recovered from COVID-19.

The rearrangement uses TRBV7-2 and TRBJ2-1, with 12 bases fitting TRBD1. The V gene's germline CDR1 is SGHTA and CDR2 FQGNSA. J lost 8 bases, V lost 2 bases, and 10 bases had no gene match. The CDR3 length is 17 residues. CDR3 DNA: TGTGCCAGCAGCTTATTGAGTAGGGACAGGGGGCTAGATGAGCAGTTCTTC. This translates into CASSLLSRDRGLDEQFF.

This clone has just one count. The chain uses TRBV9 and TRBJ1-6, with D perhaps matching TRBD1 (6 bases). Trimming cost V 4 bases and J 6 bases, with 14 bases left between them. Germline CDR1 and CDR2: SGDLS and YYNGEE. The CDR3 covers 15 residues. CDR3: CASSKEDSPNSPLHF. CDR3 nucleotide sequence: TGTGCCAGCAGCAAGGAGGACAGCCCTAATTCACCCCTCCACTTT.

This chain links TRBV5-1 with TRBJ1-6; TRBD1 is a possible D gene (5 bases). The CDR3 spans 15 residues. Germline V gene sequence: CDR1 SGHRS, CDR2 YFSETQ. V was cut by 4 bases and J by 8 bases, with 16 bases left in between. CDR3 coding DNA: TGCGCCAGCAGCCCCACCTGGGGCCGGGATTCACCCCTCCACTTT. Encoded protein: CASSPTWGRDSPLHF.

The J gene is TRBJ2-2, the V gene TRBV18; 7 bases match TRBD1. Losses at the gene ends were 1 base for V and 2 bases for J; bases not matched to a gene: 4. The CDR3 consists of 16 residues. Germline V gene lookup returns CDR1 KGHSH and CDR2 LQKENI. CDR3 DNA: TGTGCCAGCTCACCACTCACAGGGGCTAACACCGGGGAGCTGTTTTTT. Translation: CASSPLTGANTGELFF.

This clone was picked up a small number of times. The chain recombines TRBV2 with TRBJ1-1; maybe TRBD1 (6 bases). Germline V CDR1 and CDR2: SNHLY, FYNNEI. V was shortened by 7 bases and J by 3 bases, with 15 bases between the two germline ends. The CDR3 contains 14 residues. Written as DNA, the CDR3 is TGTGCCAGCACAGGGGAACCGGAGGACACTGAAGCTTTCTTT. Amino acids: CASTGEPEDTEAFF.

This chain links TRBV9 with TRBJ2-5, with 7 bases identical to TRBD2. Looked up from germline, CDR1 is SGDLS and CDR2 is YYNGEE. CDR3 length: 13 residues. The V segment lost 7 bases and the J segment 4 bases; nucleotides outside the gene matches: 7. CDR3 nucleotides: TGTGCCAGCGGGGAGGGACTCGGAGAGACCCAGTACTTC. Amino acid sequence: CASGEGLGETQYF.

V gene TRBV5-6 combines with J gene TRBJ2-5; D might be TRBD2 (5 bases). V lost 3 bases and J 2 bases, leaving 8 bases between the germline ends. Germline V gives CDR1 SGHDT, CDR2 YYEEEE. This CDR3 comprises 13 residues. The CDR3 region is CASSSGFQETQYF. CDR3 in DNA: TGTGCCAGCAGCTCGGGATTTCAAGAGACCCAGTACTTC.

The table lists this clone with a count of one. The chain uses TRBV18 and TRBJ1-5; D may be TRBD1 (6 bases). The CDR3 runs 17 residues. Germline CDR1 reads KGHSH; CDR2 reads LQKENI. V dropped 3 bases and J dropped 0 bases, with 15 bases sitting between them. Here the CDR3 DNA reads TGTGCCAGCTCACCCAGGGGAGAGTGGGATAGCAATCAGCCCCAGCATTTT. It translates to CASSPRGEWDSNQPQHF.

The V call is TRBV4-2, the J call TRBJ1-4; D may be TRBD1 (6 bases). The CDR3 consists of 14 residues. Germline loops: CDR1 LGHNA, CDR2 YNFKEQ. Trimming took 0 bases from V and 8 from J, leaving 10 bases between them. CDR3 region: CASSQEAGQEKLFF. The CDR3 DNA sequence: TGTGCCAGCAGCCAAGAGGCAGGACAGGAAAAACTGTTTTTT.

There are a few counts of this clone. The chain carries TRBV30 and TRBJ1-4, with D unclear. CDR1 is GTSNPN and CDR2 is SVGIG in the germline V gene (reference sequence). The CDR3 covers 14 residues. The V and J ends lost 0 bases and 8 bases respectively, with 13 bases between them. CDR3 nucleotides: TGTGCCTGGAGTGTAGGAGGGCCGAGGGAAAAACTGTTTTTT. It translates to CAWSVGGPREKLFF.

This clone came up once. The chain couples TRBV9 to TRBJ2-1; D is uncertain. Germline assignment: CDR1 SGDLS and CDR2 YYNGEE. Trimming took off 2 bases at V and 7 bases at J, with 10 bases between the two ends. The CDR3 has 13 amino acids. The CDR3 region has the DNA TGTGCCAGCAGCGTTGGCTCCGGGAATGAGCAGTTCTTC. It is translated as CASSVGSGNEQFF.

The chain recombines TRBV10-3 with TRBJ2-1, with 8 bases matching TRBD1. Germline V gene lookup returns CDR1 ENHRY and CDR2 SYGVKD. The ends lost 9 bases at V and 5 bases at J; junction bases unmatched: 6. CDR3 length: 13 residues. CDR3: CAIYSTGDNEQFF. The CDR3 DNA reads as TGTGCCATTTACTCGACAGGGGACAATGAGCAGTTCTTC.

The V gene is TRBV7-8, the J gene TRBJ1-6; a possible D gene is TRBD1 (6 bases). This CDR3 has 16 amino acids. V was shortened by 0 bases and J by 7 bases, with 13 bases between the two germline ends. The germline V gene has CDR1 SGHVS and CDR2 FQNEAQ. Written as DNA, the CDR3 is TGTGCCAGCAGCTTAGCGCAGGGCAGGGGAAATTCACCCCTCCACTTT. It codes for CASSLAQGRGNSPLHF.

V gene TRBV19 combines with J gene TRBJ1-3, with a weak D call TRBD1 (6 bases). Germline V gene data show CDR1 as LNHDA and CDR2 as SQIVND (reference sequence). Trimming took 3 bases from V and 0 from J, leaving 12 bases between them. The CDR3 spans 16 residues. CDR3 sequence: CASSISTGLSGNTIYF. CDR3 in DNA: TGTGCCAGTAGTATTAGTACAGGGCTCTCTGGAAACACCATATATTTT.

The V and J genes are TRBV9 and TRBJ2-5, with a possible D match to TRBD2 (6 bases). In germline, CDR1 is SGDLS, CDR2 YYNGEE. Trimming took off 7 bases at V and 0 bases at J, with 13 bases between the two ends. The CDR3 is 14 amino acids. In DNA, the CDR3 is TGTGCCAGCGGGGGGTTTGAATACCAAGAGACCCAGTACTTC. Translation: CASGGFEYQETQYF.

The chain links TRBV19 to TRBJ1-2, with TRBD1 matching 7 bases. J gave up 3 bases and V 7 bases, and 14 bases lay outside the gene matches. In germline, CDR1 is LNHDA, CDR2 SQIVND (reference sequence). This CDR3 is 16 amino acids long. The CDR3 DNA follows: TGTGCCAGTAAAGTAGGGCAGGGGGAAAAGGACTATGGCTACACCTTC. This encodes CASKVGQGEKDYGYTF.

V gene TRBV5-1 combines with J gene TRBJ1-1; TRBD1 agrees at 7 bases. V shed 3 bases and J 1 base; nucleotides not matched to a gene: 0. CDR1 and CDR2 (germline): SGHRS, YFSETQ. The CDR3 is 13 residues long. Written as DNA, the CDR3 is TGCGCCAGCAGCTGGGACAGGAACACTGAAGCTTTCTTT. It specifies CASSWDRNTEAFF.

As regards this clone: Compared with germline, one end of the junction differs, possibly owing to a read error. This sequence joins TRBV5-4 and TRBJ2-1, with TRBD2 identical over 15 bases. The CDR3 is made up of 17 amino acids. Germline-derived CDR1 and CDR2 are SGHNT and YYREEE (reference sequence). CDR3 DNA: TGTGTCAGCAGCGGGACTAGCGGGGGGTGGTCCTACAATGAGCAGTTCTTC. Translating it yields CVSSGTSGGWSYNEQFF. Drawing the rest from reference TRBV5-4 and TRBJ2-1, the complete variable domain is ETGVTQSPTHLIKTRGQQVTLRCSSQSGHNTVSWYQQALGQGPQFIFQYYREEENGRGNFPPRFSGLQFPNYSSELNVNALELDDSALYLCVSSGTSGGWSYNEQFFGPGTRLTVL.

This clone was recorded once. DNA for the CDR3: TGCGCCAGCAGCCAATCGAGTACCCCCTACAATGAGCAGTTCTTC. Translated: CASSQSSTPYNEQFF. This chain joins TRBV4-3 and TRBJ2-1; D is ambiguous. Looked up from germline, CDR1 is LGHNA and CDR2 is YSLEER. CDR3 length: 15 amino acids. Between the trimmed V and J ends, which lost 2 bases and 2 bases, there was a span of 10 bases.

The V call is TRBV18, the J call TRBJ1-1, with 9 positions matching TRBD1. The CDR3 extends over 17 amino acids. The V segment lost 6 bases and the J segment 1 base; nucleotides outside the gene matches: 12. Germline assignment: CDR1 KGHSH and CDR2 LQKENI. The CDR3 DNA follows: TGTGCCAGCTCGCGACAGGGGGGGGGCGAAGGGAACACTGAAGCTTTCTTT. Its protein is CASSRQGGGEGNTEAFF.

This clone has only one observation. The chain is built from TRBV24-1 and TRBJ2-1; 8 nucleotides line up with TRBD1. Per the germline V gene, CDR1 is KGHDR and CDR2 is SFDVKD. This CDR3 spans 13 amino acids. After removal of 8 bases from V and 6 bases from J, the junction contained 5 bases not matched to a gene. The CDR3 DNA follows: TGTGCCACCATGAGGACAGGGAGCAATGAGCAGTTCTTC. Translating gives CATMRTGSNEQFF.

This clone was observed a handful of times. The chain links TRBV9 to TRBJ1-6; a weak D match, TRBD1 (6 bases). This CDR3 region has 15 residues. CDR1 and CDR2 (germline): SGDLS, YYNGEE. Trimming took 0 bases from V and 10 from J, leaving 14 bases between them. The CDR3 DNA sequence: TGTGCCAGCAGCGTAGATACGCCCCAGGGGTCACCCCTCCACTTT. Amino acids: CASSVDTPQGSPLHF.

The V gene is TRBV2, the J gene TRBJ2-5; the match to TRBD1 covers 10 bases. V gave up 5 bases and J gave up 5 bases; unmatched junction bases: 8. The CDR3 length is 15 residues. The germline CDR1 and CDR2 sequences are SNHLY and FYNNEI. DNA of the CDR3: TGTGCCAGCAGTCCCGGGACAGGGGAGGTGGAGACCCAGTACTTC. Its protein product is CASSPGTGEVETQYF.